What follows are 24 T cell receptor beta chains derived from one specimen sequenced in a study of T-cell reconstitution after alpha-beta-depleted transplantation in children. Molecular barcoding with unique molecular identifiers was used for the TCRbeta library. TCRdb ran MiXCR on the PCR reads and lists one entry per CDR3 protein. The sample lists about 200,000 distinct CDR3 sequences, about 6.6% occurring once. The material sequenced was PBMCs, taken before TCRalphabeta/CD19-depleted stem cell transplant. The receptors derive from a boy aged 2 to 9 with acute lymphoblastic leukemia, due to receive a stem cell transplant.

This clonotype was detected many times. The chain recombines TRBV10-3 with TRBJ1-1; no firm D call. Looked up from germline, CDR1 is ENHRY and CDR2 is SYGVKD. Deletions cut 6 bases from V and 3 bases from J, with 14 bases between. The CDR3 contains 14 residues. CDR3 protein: CAISPHGKDTEAFF. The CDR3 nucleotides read TGTGCCATCAGCCCCCACGGCAAGGACACTGAAGCTTTCTTT.

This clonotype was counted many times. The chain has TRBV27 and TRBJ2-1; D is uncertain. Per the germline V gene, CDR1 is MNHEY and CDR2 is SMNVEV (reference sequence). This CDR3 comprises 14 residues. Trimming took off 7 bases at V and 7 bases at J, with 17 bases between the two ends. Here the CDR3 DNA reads TGTGCCAGCACCCCCTCTGGGTGGGCAAATGAGCAGTTCTTC. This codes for CASTPSGWANEQFF.

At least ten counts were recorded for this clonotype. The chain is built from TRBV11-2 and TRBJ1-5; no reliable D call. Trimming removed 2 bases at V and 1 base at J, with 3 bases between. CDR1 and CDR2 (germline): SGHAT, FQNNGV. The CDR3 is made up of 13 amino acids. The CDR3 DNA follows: TGTGCCAGCAGCTTAATGAGCAATCAGCCCCAGCATTTT. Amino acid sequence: CASSLMSNQPQHF.

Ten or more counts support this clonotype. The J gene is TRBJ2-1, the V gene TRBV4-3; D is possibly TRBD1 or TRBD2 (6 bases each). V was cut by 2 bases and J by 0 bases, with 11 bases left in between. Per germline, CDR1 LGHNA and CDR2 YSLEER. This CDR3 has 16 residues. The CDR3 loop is CASSQRGVSSYNEQFF. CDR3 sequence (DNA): TGCGCCAGCAGCCAAAGGGGGGTCAGCTCCTACAATGAGCAGTTCTTC.

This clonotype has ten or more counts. CDR3 sequence (DNA): TGTGCCAGCTCACGCCCAAATCTGAACACTGAAGCTTTCTTT. This codes for CASSRPNLNTEAFF. V is TRBV18 and J is TRBJ1-1; D uncertain. Trimming took 4 bases from V and 0 from J, leaving 9 bases between them. This CDR3 has 14 residues. Germline assignment: CDR1 KGHSH and CDR2 LQKENI.

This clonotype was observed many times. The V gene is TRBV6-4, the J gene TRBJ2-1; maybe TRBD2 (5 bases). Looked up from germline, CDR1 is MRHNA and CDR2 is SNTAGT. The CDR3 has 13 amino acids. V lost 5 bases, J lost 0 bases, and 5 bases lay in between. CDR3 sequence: CASSTSSYNEQFF. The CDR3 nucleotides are TGTGCCAGCAGTACTAGCTCCTACAATGAGCAGTTCTTC.

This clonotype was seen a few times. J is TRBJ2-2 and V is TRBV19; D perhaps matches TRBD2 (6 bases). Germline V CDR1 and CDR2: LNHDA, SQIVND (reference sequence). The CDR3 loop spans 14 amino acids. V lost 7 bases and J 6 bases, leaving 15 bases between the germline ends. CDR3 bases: TGTGCCAGTACCCCCGACGGGGGATCCGGGGAGCTGTTTTTT. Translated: CASTPDGGSGELFF.

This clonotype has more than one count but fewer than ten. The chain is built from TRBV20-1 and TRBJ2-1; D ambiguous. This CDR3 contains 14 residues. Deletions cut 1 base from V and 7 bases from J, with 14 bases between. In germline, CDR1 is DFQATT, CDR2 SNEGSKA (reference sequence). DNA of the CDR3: TGCAGTGCTAGAGGATTAACCAGGCGGAATGAGCAGTTCTTC. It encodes CSARGLTRRNEQFF.

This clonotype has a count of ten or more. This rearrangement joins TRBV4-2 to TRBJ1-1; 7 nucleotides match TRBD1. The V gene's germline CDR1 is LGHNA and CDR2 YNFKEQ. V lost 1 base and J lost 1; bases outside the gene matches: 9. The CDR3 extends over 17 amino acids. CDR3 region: CASSQAGGGEGNTEAFF. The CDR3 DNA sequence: TGTGCCAGCAGCCAAGCAGGAGGGGGCGAAGGGAACACTGAAGCTTTCTTT.

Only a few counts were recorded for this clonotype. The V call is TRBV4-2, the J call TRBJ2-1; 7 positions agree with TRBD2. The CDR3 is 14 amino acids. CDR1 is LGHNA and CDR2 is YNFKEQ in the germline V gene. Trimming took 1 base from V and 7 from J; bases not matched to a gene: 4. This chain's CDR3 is CASSQAGGLNEQFF. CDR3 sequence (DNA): TGTGCCAGCAGCCAAGCGGGAGGTTTAAATGAGCAGTTCTTC.

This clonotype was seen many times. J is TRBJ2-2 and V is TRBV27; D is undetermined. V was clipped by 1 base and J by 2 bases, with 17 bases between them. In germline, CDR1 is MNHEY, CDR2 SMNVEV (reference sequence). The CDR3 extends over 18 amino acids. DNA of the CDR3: TGTGCCAGCAGTTTATTTAGCCTCGGCGGCATTAACACCGGGGAGCTGTTTTTT. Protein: CASSLFSLGGINTGELFF.

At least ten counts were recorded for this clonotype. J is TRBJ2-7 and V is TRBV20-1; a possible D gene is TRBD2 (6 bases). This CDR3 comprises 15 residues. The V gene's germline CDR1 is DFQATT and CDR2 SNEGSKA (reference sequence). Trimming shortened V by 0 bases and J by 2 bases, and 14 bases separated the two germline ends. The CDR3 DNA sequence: TGCAGTGCTAGAGATGTGGCGGGGTCCCCCTACGAGCAGTACTTC. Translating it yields CSARDVAGSPYEQYF.

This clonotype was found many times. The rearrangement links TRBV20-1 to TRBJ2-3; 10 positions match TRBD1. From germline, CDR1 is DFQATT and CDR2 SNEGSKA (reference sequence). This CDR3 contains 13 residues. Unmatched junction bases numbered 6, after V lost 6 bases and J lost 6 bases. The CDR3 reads CSARTGGQDTQYF. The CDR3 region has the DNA TGCAGTGCCCGGACAGGGGGTCAGGATACGCAGTATTTT.

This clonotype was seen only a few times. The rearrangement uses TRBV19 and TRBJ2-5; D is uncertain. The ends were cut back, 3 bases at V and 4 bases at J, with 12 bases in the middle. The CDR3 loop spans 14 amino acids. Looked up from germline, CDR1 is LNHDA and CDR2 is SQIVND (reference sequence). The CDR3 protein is CASSIMEGSETQYF. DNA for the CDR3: TGTGCCAGTAGTATCATGGAAGGGTCAGAGACCCAGTACTTC.

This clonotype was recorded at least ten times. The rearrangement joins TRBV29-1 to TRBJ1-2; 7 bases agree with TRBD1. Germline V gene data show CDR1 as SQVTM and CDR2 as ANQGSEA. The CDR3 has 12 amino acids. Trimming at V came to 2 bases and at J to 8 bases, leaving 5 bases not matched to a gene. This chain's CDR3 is CSVESQGGGYTF. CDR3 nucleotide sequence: TGCAGCGTTGAAAGCCAGGGGGGGGGCTACACCTTC.

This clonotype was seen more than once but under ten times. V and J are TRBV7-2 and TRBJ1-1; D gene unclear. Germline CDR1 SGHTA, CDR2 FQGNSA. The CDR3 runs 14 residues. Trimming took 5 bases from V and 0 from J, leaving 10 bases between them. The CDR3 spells CASSLQAMNTEAFF. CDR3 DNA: TGTGCCAGCAGCCTGCAAGCAATGAACACTGAAGCTTTCTTT. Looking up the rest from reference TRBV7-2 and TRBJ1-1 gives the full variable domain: GAGVSQSPSNKVTEKGKDVELRCDPISGHTALYWYRQSLGQGLEFLIYFQGNSAPDKSGLPSDRFSAERTGGSVSTLTIQRTQQEDSAVYLCASSLQAMNTEAFFGQGTRLTVV.

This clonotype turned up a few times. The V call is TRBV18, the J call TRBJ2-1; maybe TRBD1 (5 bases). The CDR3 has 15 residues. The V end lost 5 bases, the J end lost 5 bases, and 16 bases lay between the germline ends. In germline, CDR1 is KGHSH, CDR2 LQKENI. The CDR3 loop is CASSNSGPRDNEQFF. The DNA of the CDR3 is TGTGCCAGCTCAAACTCAGGGCCCAGGGACAATGAGCAGTTCTTC. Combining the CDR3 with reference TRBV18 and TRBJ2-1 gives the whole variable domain NAGVMQNPRHLVRRRGQEARLRCSPMKGHSHVYWYRQLPEEGLKFMVYLQKENIIDESGMPKERFSAEFPKEGPSILRIQQVVRGDSAAYFCASSNSGPRDNEQFFGPGTRLTVL.

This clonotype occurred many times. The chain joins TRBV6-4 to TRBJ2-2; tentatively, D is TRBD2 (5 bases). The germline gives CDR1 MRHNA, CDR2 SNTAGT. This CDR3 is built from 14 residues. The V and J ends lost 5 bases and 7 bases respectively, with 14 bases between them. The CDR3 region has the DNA TGTGCCAGCAGTCGGAAGGGAGATAGCGGGGAGCTGTTTTTT. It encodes CASSRKGDSGELFF.

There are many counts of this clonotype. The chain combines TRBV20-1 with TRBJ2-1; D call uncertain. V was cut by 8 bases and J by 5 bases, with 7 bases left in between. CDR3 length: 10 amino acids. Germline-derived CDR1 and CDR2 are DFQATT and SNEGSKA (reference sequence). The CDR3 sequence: CSPRNNEQFF. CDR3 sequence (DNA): TGCAGTCCCCGGAACAATGAGCAGTTCTTC.

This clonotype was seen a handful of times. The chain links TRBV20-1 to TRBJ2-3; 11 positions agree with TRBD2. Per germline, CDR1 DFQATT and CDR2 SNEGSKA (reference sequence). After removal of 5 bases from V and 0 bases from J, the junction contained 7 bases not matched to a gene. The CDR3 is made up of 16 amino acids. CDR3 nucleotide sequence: TGCAGTGCTGGATTTCGACTAGCGGGAAGCACAGATACGCAGTATTTT. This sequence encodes CSAGFRLAGSTDTQYF.

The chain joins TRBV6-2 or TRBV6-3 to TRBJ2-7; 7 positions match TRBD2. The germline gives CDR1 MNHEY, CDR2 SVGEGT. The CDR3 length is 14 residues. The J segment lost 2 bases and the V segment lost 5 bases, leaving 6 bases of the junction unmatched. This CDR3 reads CASSAPGGTYEQYF. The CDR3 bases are TGTGCCAGCAGTGCCCCGGGGGGAACCTACGAGCAGTACTTC.

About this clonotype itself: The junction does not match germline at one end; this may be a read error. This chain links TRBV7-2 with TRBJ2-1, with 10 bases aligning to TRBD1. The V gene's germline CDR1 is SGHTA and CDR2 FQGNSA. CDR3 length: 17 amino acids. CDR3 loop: CASSLAPGQGNKNEQFF. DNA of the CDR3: TGTGCCAGCAGCCTAGCTCCGGGACAGGGGAATAAGAATGAGCAGTTCTTC.

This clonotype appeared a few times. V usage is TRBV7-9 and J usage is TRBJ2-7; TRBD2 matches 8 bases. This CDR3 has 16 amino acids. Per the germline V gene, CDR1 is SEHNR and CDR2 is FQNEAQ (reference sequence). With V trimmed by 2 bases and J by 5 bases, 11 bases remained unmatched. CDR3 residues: CASSLPAGGAGHEQYF. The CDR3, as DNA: TGTGCCAGCAGCTTACCGGCCGGGGGGGCCGGGCACGAGCAGTACTTC. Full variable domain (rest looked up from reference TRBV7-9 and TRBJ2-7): DTGVSQNPRHKITKRGQNVTFRCDPISEHNRLYWYRQTLGQGPEFLTYFQNEAQLEKSRLLSDRFSAERPKGSFSTLEIQRTEQGDSAMYLCASSLPAGGAGHEQYFGPGTRLTVT.

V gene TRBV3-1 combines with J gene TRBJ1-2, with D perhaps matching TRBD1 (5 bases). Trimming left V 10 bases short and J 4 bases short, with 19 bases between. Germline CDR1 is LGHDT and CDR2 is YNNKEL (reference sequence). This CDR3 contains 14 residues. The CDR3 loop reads CATTQEGATYGYTF. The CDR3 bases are TGTGCCACCACCCAAGAAGGGGCGACCTATGGCTACACCTTC.